The next 18 T cell receptor beta chains were all read from a single sample in a study of blood T cells in healthy people across ages. Combining a sample-barcoded 5' primer with a J-beta primer mix, a second PCR ran for 7 to 11 cycles. TCRdb independently ran MiXCR on the 5' RACE reads; one entry per CDR3 protein. The table has hundreds of thousands of distinct CDR3 sequences, 55% to 70% seen once. Source material: blood. The receptors here all came from a man younger than 45 in good health.

The chain links TRBV29-1 to TRBJ1-2; D possibly corresponds to TRBD1 (6 bases). In germline, CDR1 is SQVTM, CDR2 ANQGSEA. Trimming pared 7 bases from V and 0 bases from J, leaving 12 bases between. The CDR3 loop spans 13 amino acids. The CDR3 sequence: CSAEDSPNYGYTF. DNA for the CDR3: TGCAGCGCCGAGGACAGCCCTAACTATGGCTACACCTTC.

The chain links TRBV29-1 to TRBJ1-2; D is uncertain. The length of the CDR3 is 13 residues. The germline gives CDR1 SQVTM, CDR2 ANQGSEA. Between the trimmed V and J ends, which lost 2 bases and 0 bases, there was a span of 7 bases. The CDR3 reads CSVEKGANYGYTF. The CDR3 DNA sequence: TGCAGCGTTGAAAAAGGTGCTAACTATGGCTACACCTTC.

The CDR3 DNA reads TGTGCCACCAAAGGGCAGTGGGGGTCCTACGAGCAGTACTTC. Protein sequence: CATKGQWGSYEQYF. The chain links TRBV27 to TRBJ2-7; D possibly uses TRBD1 or TRBD2 (5 bases each). The CDR3 runs 14 residues. V was shortened by 10 bases and J by 1 base, with 17 bases between the two germline ends. Per germline, CDR1 MNHEY and CDR2 SMNVEV (reference sequence).

V gene TRBV25-1 combines with J gene TRBJ2-5; 7 bases line up with TRBD1. V gave up 0 bases and J gave up 0 bases; unmatched junction bases: 4. The CDR3 has 16 amino acids. The germline V gene encodes CDR1 MGHDK and CDR2 SYGVNS. The chain's CDR3 is CASSEYYRGHQETQYF. As DNA, the CDR3 is TGTGCCAGCAGTGAATATTATAGGGGGCACCAAGAGACCCAGTACTTC.

This clonotype was seen only a few times. The chain has TRBV4-2 and TRBJ2-6; 9 bases align to TRBD1. From germline, CDR1 is LGHNA and CDR2 YNFKEQ. The CDR3 spans 17 residues. The V and J ends lost 6 bases and 2 bases, in that order; junction bases with no gene match: 8. CDR3 region: CASRLGTGSAGANVLTF. The CDR3 region has the DNA TGTGCCAGCAGACTCGGGACAGGGTCTGCTGGGGCCAACGTCCTGACTTTC.

A few counts support this clonotype. The chain is built from TRBV5-1 and TRBJ2-3; D unclear. The length of the CDR3 is 13 residues. CDR1 SGHRS and CDR2 YFSETQ come from the germline V gene. The V gene lost 3 bases and the J gene lost 4 bases, with 9 bases spanning the gap. CDR3 in amino acids: CASSSFGADTQYF. The CDR3 bases are TGCGCCAGCAGCTCCTTTGGTGCAGATACGCAGTATTTT.

V gene TRBV20-1 combines with J gene TRBJ2-3; 7 bases align to TRBD2. CDR1 and CDR2 from the germline V gene are DFQATT and SNEGSKA (reference sequence). J gave up 2 bases and V 5 bases, and 10 bases lay outside the gene matches. The CDR3 sequence is 15 residues long. The CDR3 nucleotides are TGCAGTGCTGGCCCTAGCGGCCATTTCACAGATACGCAGTATTTT. This codes for CSAGPSGHFTDTQYF.

J is TRBJ1-1 and V is TRBV20-1; a weak D match, TRBD1 (5 bases). Trimming left V 6 bases short and J 6 bases short, with 20 bases between. From germline, CDR1 is DFQATT and CDR2 SNEGSKA (reference sequence). The CDR3 has 14 amino acids. The CDR3: CSAILLRGYAEAFF. The CDR3 nucleotides read TGCAGTGCCATTCTCCTTAGGGGTTACGCTGAAGCTTTCTTT.

The chain is built from TRBV7-8 and TRBJ2-2; D unresolved. Germline values: CDR1 SGHVS, CDR2 FQNEAQ. The V and J ends lost 1 base and 2 bases respectively, with 5 bases between them. The CDR3 spans 14 residues. This CDR3 is CASSLGVNTGELFF. DNA of the CDR3: TGTGCCAGCAGCTTAGGGGTTAACACCGGGGAGCTGTTTTTT.

This clonotype was observed a handful of times. The chain is built from TRBV2 and TRBJ2-7; a weak D match, TRBD1 (6 bases). V gave up 3 bases and J gave up 1 base, with 7 bases separating them. Germline assignment: CDR1 SNHLY and CDR2 FYNNEI. The CDR3 spans 13 residues. CDR3 bases: TGTGCCAGCAGTGAGGGGACATCCTACGAGCAGTACTTC. Encoded protein: CASSEGTSYEQYF.

V is TRBV27 and J is TRBJ2-1; TRBD2 agrees at 10 bases. The CDR3 runs to 17 residues. Germline V gives CDR1 MNHEY, CDR2 SMNVEV (reference sequence). Germline trimming cut 3 bases from V and 2 bases from J; bases unmatched to any gene: 7. Here the CDR3 reads CASSFNLAGAPYNEQFF. In nucleotides, the CDR3 is TGTGCCAGCAGTTTCAATCTAGCGGGAGCCCCCTACAATGAGCAGTTCTTC.

This chain links TRBV11-2 with TRBJ2-5; D not certain. This CDR3 comprises 15 residues. Trimming took 5 bases from V and 1 from J, leaving 14 bases between them. Germline V gene data show CDR1 as SGHAT and CDR2 as FQNNGV. The CDR3 coding sequence is TGTGCCAGCAGCGCCGTCCGGGTCAGCCAAGAGACCCAGTACTTC. Translation gives CASSAVRVSQETQYF.

This clonotype was observed a single time. The chain has TRBV20-1 and TRBJ2-1; D is ambiguous. This CDR3 is built from 12 residues. Germline V gives CDR1 DFQATT, CDR2 SNEGSKA (reference sequence). V lost 0 bases to trimming and J lost 6 bases, with 6 bases between them. CDR3 sequence: CSARDSTNEQFF. CDR3 sequence (DNA): TGCAGTGCTAGAGATTCAACCAATGAGCAGTTCTTC.

This clonotype turned up a few times. The rearrangement links TRBV14 to TRBJ2-4; the D is unclear. This CDR3 region has 15 residues. The germline V gene has CDR1 SGHDN and CDR2 FVKESK. Deletions cut 0 bases from V and 8 bases from J, with 14 bases between. The CDR3 DNA is TGTGCCAGCAGCCAAGAAGACCCCTATATGGACATTCAGTACTTC. It specifies CASSQEDPYMDIQYF.

The chain is built from TRBV24-1 and TRBJ2-4; 9 bases align to TRBD1. Germline loops: CDR1 KGHDR, CDR2 SFDVKD. The ends lost 1 base at V and 15 bases at J; junction bases unmatched: 9. The CDR3 extends over 14 amino acids. The CDR3 coding sequence is TGTGCCACCAGTGATTTCCGGGACAGGGATGTGTTGTACTTC. It yields the protein CATSDFRDRDVLYF.

The rearrangement links TRBV10-2 to TRBJ2-7, with D possibly TRBD1 on 5 matching bases. This CDR3 has 13 residues. V dropped 7 bases and J dropped 4 bases, with 14 bases sitting between them. Germline V gives CDR1 WSHSY, CDR2 SAAADI. The CDR3 here is CASKKGRDYEQYF. CDR3 coding DNA: TGCGCCAGCAAGAAGGGGCGAGATTACGAGCAGTACTTC.

The chain has TRBV29-1 and TRBJ2-3; 7 bases agree with TRBD1. This CDR3 has 14 amino acids. Germline V gene lookup returns CDR1 SQVTM and CDR2 ANQGSEA. With V trimmed by 2 bases and J by 3 bases, 5 bases remained unmatched. This CDR3 reads CSVEPGGSTDTQYF. DNA of the CDR3: TGCAGCGTTGAACCAGGGGGAAGTACAGATACGCAGTATTTT.

This clonotype was seen a handful of times. The rearrangement links TRBV10-3 to TRBJ2-7, with D unclear. V lost 8 bases to trimming and J lost 5 bases, with 13 bases between them. Germline V gene lookup returns CDR1 ENHRY and CDR2 SYGVKD. The CDR3 is made up of 12 amino acids. The CDR3 DNA is TGTGCCATCTCGGCGGAGCCCAACGAGCAGTACTTC. The encoded protein is CAISAEPNEQYF.